The 8 T cell receptor beta chains presented below share a single source sample, sequenced in a study of blood T cell repertoires in COVID-19. Clones were read by immunoSEQ multiplex PCR, and TCRdb kept only the in-frame ones, dropping some. The sample has about 210,000 clones, approximately 90% seen once. Input material: peripheral blood. These receptors were obtained from a woman aged 40-49 years with acute or convalescent COVID-19.

The V gene is TRBV27, the J gene TRBJ1-2; D is uncertain. The V gene's germline CDR1 is MNHEY and CDR2 SMNVEV (reference sequence). With 4 bases removed from V and 0 bases from J, the gap between germline ends came to 33 bases. There are 22 residues in the CDR3. CDR3 sequence (DNA): TGTGCCAGCAGTTCCGCAGGACTAGCTAACTATGGCTACACCTTGGCTAACTATGGCTACACCTTC. Encoded protein: CASSSAGLANYGYTLANYGYTF.

This clone turned up a few times. CDR3 protein: CASSLDSFQETQYF. CDR3 in DNA: TGCGCCAGCAGCTTGGACAGCTTCCAAGAGACCCAGTACTTC. This chain uses TRBV5-1 with TRBJ2-5; D is unresolved. This CDR3 spans 14 amino acids. Per germline, CDR1 SGHRS and CDR2 YFSETQ. Between the trimmed V and J ends, which lost 0 bases and 1 base, there was a span of 7 bases.

This rearrangement joins TRBV5-1 to TRBJ2-2; TRBD1 is a possible D gene (7 bases). The ends were cut back, 4 bases at V and 1 base at J, with 17 bases in the middle. CDR3 length: 17 residues. The V gene's germline CDR1 is SGHRS and CDR2 YFSETQ. CDR3 sequence: CASSASPGGMNTGELFF. The CDR3 DNA reads as TGCGCCAGCAGCGCCTCGCCAGGGGGGATGAACACCGGGGAGCTGTTTTTT. Drawing the rest from reference TRBV5-1 and TRBJ2-2, the complete variable domain is KAGVTQTPRYLIKTRGQQVTLSCSPISGHRSVSWYQQTPGQGLQFLFEYFSETQRNKGNFPGRFSGRQFSNSRSEMNVSTLELGDSALYLCASSASPGGMNTGELFFGEGSRLTVL.

The sample holds one count of this clone. The chain joins TRBV7-2 to TRBJ2-1; 7 bases agree with TRBD1. The CDR3 sequence is 14 residues long. Germline V gene data show CDR1 as SGHTA and CDR2 as FQGNSA. With V trimmed by 5 bases and J by 11 bases, 12 bases remained unmatched. CDR3 nucleotides: TGTGCCAGCAGCCCCCAGGGGGAGTCCACTAAGCAGTTCTTC. This translates into CASSPQGESTKQFF.

The chain combines TRBV5-4 with TRBJ1-2, with D possibly TRBD1 on 6 matching bases. Deletions cut 3 bases from V and 4 bases from J, with 7 bases between. This CDR3 contains 12 residues. Per the germline V gene, CDR1 is SGHNT and CDR2 is YYREEE (reference sequence). The CDR3 reads CASSSDSYGYTF. CDR3 nucleotide sequence: TGTGCCAGCAGCTCGGACAGCTATGGCTACACCTTC.

The gene calls are TRBV19 and TRBJ2-3; 7 bases are a match to TRBD2. CDR3 length: 14 residues. CDR1 LNHDA and CDR2 SQIVND come from the germline V gene (reference sequence). The junction had 4 bases not matched to a gene; V was cut back by 5 bases and J by 2 bases. In DNA form, the CDR3 reads TGTGCCAGTAGTCCAGCGGGGTACACAGATACGCAGTATTTT. Translation: CASSPAGYTDTQYF.

This chain uses TRBV19 with TRBJ1-5; 7 bases are shared with TRBD1. Germline assignment: CDR1 LNHDA and CDR2 SQIVND (reference sequence). The V gene end was trimmed by 8 bases and the J gene end by 2 bases; junction bases not matched to a gene: 15. The CDR3 contains 17 residues. For the CDR3, the DNA is TGTGCCAGTGGATCCAACGCACAGGGGTTGGGCAATCAGCCCCAGCATTTT. Its translation: CASGSNAQGLGNQPQHF. The complete variable domain, with remaining parts taken from reference TRBV19 and TRBJ1-5, reads DGGITQSPKYLFRKEGQNVTLSCEQNLNHDAMYWYRQDPGQGLRLIYYSQIVNDFQKGDIAEGYSVSREKKESFPLTVTSAQKNPTAFYLCASGSNAQGLGNQPQHFGDGTRLSIL.

J is TRBJ2-1 and V is TRBV9, with D unresolved. CDR3 length equals 11 residues. CDR1 is SGDLS, CDR2 YYNGEE, per germline. Trimming shortened V by 3 bases and J by 5 bases, and 3 bases separated the two germline ends. Here the CDR3 DNA reads TGTGCCAGCAGCGGGCACAATGAGCAGTTCTTC. This codes for CASSGHNEQFF.